Listed below are T cell receptor beta chains from one sample, sequenced in a study of PD-1 blockade in mismatch repair-deficient tumors. Produced via immunoSEQ multiplex PCR; TCRdb's table is partial and in-frame only. The table shows about 68,000 clones, with roughly 80% occurring only once. This specimen consisted of peripheral blood, obtained 2 weeks after starting pembrolizumab. All receptors come from an adult with mismatch repair-deficient cancer. The CDR3 runs from the conserved cysteine through the conserved F or W. The order of the fields is J gene, clone size, V gene, CDR3 protein. Expanded clones get a size class; other rows say once, few or many, or leave the size out.

TRBJ1-2	.	TRBV30	CAWSRTGGRSADGYTF
TRBJ1-2	.	TRBV9	CASSALTYGYTF
TRBJ1-2	.	TRBV15	CATSRSREGTGSGGYTF
TRBJ2-1	.	TRBV29-1	CSVDRSGRKSYNEQFF
TRBJ2-1	once	TRBV7-9	CASSLEGLTYNEQFF
TRBJ1-1	.	TRBV29-1	CSGGRDLIMNTEAFF
TRBJ2-1	medium-sized	TRBV11-3	CASSLGGGSGGSYNEQFF
TRBJ2-3	.	TRBV18	CASSESGSDTQYF
TRBJ2-1	.	TRBV6-6	CASSYDSGTGGNEQFF
TRBJ2-3	.	TRBV5-1	CASSLARDRGTDTQYF
TRBJ2-7	.	TRBV30	CAWGDRLGEQYF
TRBJ2-1	.	TRBV6-5	CASSYVGLAGNNEQFF
TRBJ2-2	few	TRBV7-9	CASSVQGSGELFF
TRBJ2-1	medium-sized	TRBV29-1	CSVGGTSGSDEQFF
TRBJ2-3	.	TRBV4-2	CASSESSGLHTDTQYF
TRBJ2-7	.	TRBV5-6	CASSLSGYEQYF
TRBJ1-1	.	TRBV29-1	CSVRDRVTEAFF
TRBJ2-5	.	TRBV7-2	CASSFELEGGQETQYF
TRBJ2-1	.	TRBV19	CASSTWDRGIISYNEQFF
TRBJ1-4	.	TRBV30	CAWDGWGVEKLFF
TRBJ2-1	.	TRBV2	CASSEYGQAGGYSYNEQFF
TRBJ1-4	.	TRBV6-6	CASSYSRVNEKLFF
TRBJ2-1	few	TRBV5-1	CASSLAKYNNEQFF
TRBJ1-5	.	TRBV6-1	CASSEDANQPQHF
TRBJ1-2	few	TRBV28	CARADRAGGYTF
TRBJ2-7	.	TRBV5-4	CASSDPYGEQYF